The clone carrying this TCR beta chain has a count of ten or more. Its cognate antigen is unknown. The data originate from a study of beta chain features in type 1 diabetes. Study-wide findings and caveats: Patients' naive, central memory and regulatory TCRB repertoires appeared more alike than those of healthy donors.

The CDR3 is made up of 15 amino acids. V trimming: 6 bases; J trimming: 0 bases; junction bases outside the gene matches: 7. Germline V lookup: CDR1 LNHDA, CDR2 SQIVND (reference sequence). The isolated RNA, all of it, was reverse transcribed, so expressed TCRB transcripts were what got sequenced. Data came from immunoSEQ multiplex PCR; TCRdb stores just in-frame clones and leaves some out. The sample consists of roughly 300,000 clones, around 13% of them appearing once. The specimen sequenced was central memory CD4+ T cells from blood. This sequence originates from a man younger than 40 in good health. J is TRBJ1-2 and V is TRBV19, with 7 bases that match TRBD1. The DNA of the CDR3 is TGTGCCAGTAGGCGCTCCGGGACAGCTAACTATGGCTACACCTTC. It is translated as CASRRSGTANYGYTF.